Sequencing of this TCR beta chain was carried out in a study of CD8+ T cells in alopecia areata. On this clone itself: Its matching antigen is unknown.

Isolated RNA was reverse transcribed into cDNA used as the sequencing template. TCRdb's copy holds only in-frame clones and misses some; the assay was immunoSEQ multiplex PCR. The sample has over 150,000 clones, roughly three fifths seen once. This CDR3 has 13 residues. V lost 8 bases and J 7 bases, leaving 15 bases between the germline ends. CDR1 is MNHEY, CDR2 SMNVEV, per germline (reference sequence). Study findings and constraints: Scalp sample data also include resident alphabeta T cells from normal skin. Patients showed less clear TCR sequence sharing than mice, possibly partly because of HLA diversity.

A FACSAria was used to sort CD4+ and CD8+ T cells. These cells came from PBMCs. The chain combines TRBV27 with TRBJ2-1; tentative D call: TRBD2 (6 bases). This clonotype originated in a human donor in good health. Material: CD8+ T cells sorted from blood. This CDR3 reads CASARDRGNEQFF. CDR3 nucleotide sequence: TGTGCCAGCGCCCGGGACCGGGGGAATGAGCAGTTCTTC.